Presented here are 24 T cell receptor beta chains from one specimen sequenced in a study of TIL therapy for anti-PD-1-resistant metastatic lung cancer. Time point noted: pre-treatment sample, taken before nivolumab and TIL therapy. This was the immunoSEQ v3 assay. TCRdb's table, derived via immunoSEQ multiplex PCR, lists solely in-frame clones and lacks some. The data show roughly 58,000 clones, with 81% seen just once and less than 3% held by the top ten. The specimen comprised blood, sampled at baseline. The receptor source for this set is a person aged 25 to 79 with non-small cell lung cancer.

The V call is TRBV3-1 (or the pseudogene TRBV3-2), the J call TRBJ2-1, with TRBD1 matching 8 bases. The CDR3 extends over 14 amino acids. The junction had 5 bases not matched to a gene; V was cut back by 4 bases and J by 6 bases. CDR1 and CDR2 from the germline V gene are LGHDT and YNNKEL (reference sequence). CDR3 nucleotides: TGTGCCAGCAGCCTTCGGACAGGGTTCAATGAGCAGTTCTTC. It is translated as CASSLRTGFNEQFF.

The rearrangement joins TRBV30 to TRBJ1-4, with no clear D. Trimming left V 5 bases short and J 6 bases short, with 10 bases between. CDR1 and CDR2 from the germline V gene are GTSNPN and SVGIG (reference sequence). The CDR3 length is 12 residues. The CDR3 region has the DNA TGTGCCTGGTCAGAGGGTTATGAAAAACTGTTTTTT. Amino acid sequence: CAWSEGYEKLFF. The variable domain in full, completed from reference TRBV30 and TRBJ1-4, reads SQTIHQWPATLVQPVGSPLSLECTVEGTSNPNLYWYRQAAGRGLQLLFYSVGIGQISSEVPQNLSASRPQDRQFILSSKKLLLSDSGFYLCAWSEGYEKLFFGSGTQLSVL.

The J gene is TRBJ2-1, the V gene TRBV4-1; D might be TRBD2 (6 bases). V shed 3 bases and J shed 1 base, with 10 bases lying between them. The CDR3 consists of 15 residues. Germline V lookup: CDR1 MGHRA, CDR2 YSYEKL. The CDR3 DNA is TGCGCCAGCAGCCAGGGTAGCGGTTCCTACAATGAGCAGTTCTTC. Its translation is CASSQGSGSYNEQFF.

V usage is TRBV19 and J usage is TRBJ2-2; D not resolved. CDR3 length: 15 amino acids. CDR1 is LNHDA and CDR2 is SQIVND in the germline V gene (reference sequence). The V end was cut by 3 bases, the J end by 7 bases, with 15 bases between. For the CDR3, the DNA is TGTGCCAGTAGTATTGCAGGAAGGATGCACGGGGAGCTGTTTTTT. Protein sequence: CASSIAGRMHGELFF.

This clone was found a few times. The V and J genes are TRBV24-1 and TRBJ2-2, with 8 positions matching TRBD1. After removal of 2 bases from V and 1 base from J, the junction contained 8 bases not matched to a gene. This CDR3 has 18 residues. Germline V gene sequence: CDR1 KGHDR, CDR2 SFDVKD. CDR3 region: CATSDYPRTGKNTGELFF. The CDR3 nucleotides are TGTGCCACCAGTGATTACCCCCGGACAGGGAAGAACACCGGGGAGCTGTTTTTT.

The rearrangement joins TRBV24-1 to TRBJ2-2, with D tentatively TRBD1 (5 bases). This CDR3 comprises 16 residues. Trimming removed 4 bases from V and 2 bases from J, with 13 bases in between. The germline V gene encodes CDR1 KGHDR and CDR2 SFDVKD. The CDR3 coding sequence is TGTGCCACCAGTGACCGGACATATTCTAACACCGGGGAGCTGTTTTTT. Amino acids: CATSDRTYSNTGELFF.

The chain is built from TRBV16 and TRBJ2-6; unclear D gene. Trimming shortened V by 3 bases and J by 2 bases, and 5 bases separated the two germline ends. Germline-derived CDR1 and CDR2 are KGHSY and FQNENV. CDR3 size: 14 residues. The CDR3 DNA reads as TGTGCCAGCAGCCAGGGGACTGGGGCCAACGTCCTGACTTTC. Protein product: CASSQGTGANVLTF. The full variable domain, rest sourced from reference TRBV16 and TRBJ2-6, is GEEVAQTPKHLVRGEGQKAKLYCAPIKGHSYVFWYQQVLKNEFKFLISFQNENVFDETGMPKERFSAKCLPNSPCSLEIQATKLEDSAVYFCASSQGTGANVLTFGAGSRLTVL.

This clone was seen just once. The rearrangement uses TRBV4-3 and TRBJ1-1, with 7 bases that match TRBD1. After removal of 4 bases from V and 1 base from J, the junction contained 6 bases not matched to a gene. There are 15 residues in the CDR3. Germline V gives CDR1 LGHNA, CDR2 YSLEER. The CDR3 loop reads CASSLNDRANTEAFF. The CDR3 DNA reads as TGCGCCAGCAGCCTAAACGACAGGGCGAACACTGAAGCTTTCTTT.

The chain has TRBV5-1 and TRBJ1-4; maybe TRBD1 (6 bases). From germline, CDR1 is SGHRS and CDR2 YFSETQ. This CDR3 region has 15 residues. With 3 bases removed from V and 4 bases from J, the gap between germline ends came to 13 bases. Here the CDR3 reads CASSSTGHHNEKLFF. CDR3 DNA: TGCGCCAGCAGCTCTACGGGACACCATAATGAAAAACTGTTTTTT. Full variable domain (rest looked up from reference TRBV5-1 and TRBJ1-4): KAGVTQTPRYLIKTRGQQVTLSCSPISGHRSVSWYQQTPGQGLQFLFEYFSETQRNKGNFPGRFSGRQFSNSRSEMNVSTLELGDSALYLCASSSTGHHNEKLFFGSGTQLSVL.

The chain carries TRBV3-1 (or the pseudogene TRBV3-2) and TRBJ2-3; 9 positions agree with TRBD1. Per germline, CDR1 LGHDT and CDR2 YNNKEL (reference sequence). V trimming: 5 bases; J trimming: 2 bases; junction bases outside the gene matches: 11. The CDR3 sequence is 17 residues long. The CDR3 protein is CASSGVRDRVYTDTQYF. In nucleotides, the CDR3 is TGTGCCAGCAGCGGGGTTCGGGACAGGGTGTACACAGATACGCAGTATTTT.

The chain joins TRBV2 to TRBJ2-7; tentative D call: TRBD1 (5 bases). CDR3 length: 14 amino acids. Between the trimmed V and J ends, which lost 7 bases and 2 bases, there was a span of 15 bases. CDR1 is SNHLY and CDR2 is FYNNEI in the germline V gene. The CDR3 reads CASTAGMATYEQYF. CDR3 nucleotides: TGTGCCAGCACAGCAGGGATGGCAACCTACGAGCAGTACTTC.

The chain carries TRBV7-2 and TRBJ2-7; 15 bases are a match to TRBD2. In germline, CDR1 is SGHTA, CDR2 FQGNSA. V lost 5 bases and J lost 4; bases outside the gene matches: 3. This CDR3 is built from 15 residues. The CDR3 loop reads CASSPGLAGGYEQYF. CDR3 bases: TGTGCCAGCAGCCCGGGACTAGCGGGAGGTTACGAGCAGTACTTC.

The genes are TRBV11-2 and TRBJ1-1, with 8 bases fitting TRBD1. The CDR3 has 12 residues. Trimming took 3 bases from V and 9 from J; bases not matched to a gene: 3. In germline, CDR1 is SGHAT, CDR2 FQNNGV. The CDR3, as DNA: TGTGCCAGCAGCTTCGGACAGGGACAAGCTTTCTTT. Its translation: CASSFGQGQAFF.

This chain connects TRBV5-1 to TRBJ2-3; D unclear. V dropped 4 bases and J dropped 3 bases, with 9 bases sitting between them. The CDR3 sequence is 13 residues long. Germline loops: CDR1 SGHRS, CDR2 YFSETQ. CDR3 sequence: CASSDIMTDTQYF. In DNA form, the CDR3 reads TGCGCCAGCAGCGACATAATGACAGATACGCAGTATTTT.

CDR3: CASMGGRYNEQFF. In DNA form, the CDR3 reads TGTGCCAGCATGGGCGGGCGCTACAATGAGCAGTTCTTC. J is TRBJ2-1 and V is TRBV28; perhaps TRBD2 as D (5 bases). In germline, CDR1 is MDHEN, CDR2 SYDVKM. V dropped 7 bases and J dropped 3 bases, with 10 bases sitting between them. This CDR3 has 13 amino acids.

The chain has TRBV12-3 or TRBV12-4 and TRBJ2-7, with D possibly TRBD1 on 5 matching bases. The CDR3 is 11 residues long. The V end was cut by 7 bases, the J end by 6 bases, with 10 bases between. CDR3 sequence (DNA): TGTGCCAGCAAAGGAAGGGGCGAGCAGTACTTC. It is translated as CASKGRGEQYF.

The chain uses TRBV5-1 and TRBJ2-3, with 9 positions matching TRBD1. With V trimmed by 2 bases and J by 4 bases, 8 bases remained unmatched. This CDR3 spans 16 amino acids. Per germline, CDR1 SGHRS and CDR2 YFSETQ. The CDR3 here is CASSLTGTGLSDTQYF. DNA of the CDR3: TGCGCCAGCAGCTTAACCGGGACAGGGCTTTCAGATACGCAGTATTTT.

V gene TRBV30 combines with J gene TRBJ2-7; 7 nucleotides agree with TRBD1. Germline values: CDR1 GTSNPN, CDR2 SVGIG (reference sequence). Losses at the gene ends were 4 bases for V and 2 bases for J; bases not matched to a gene: 5. This CDR3 has 13 residues. The CDR3 reads CAWTTGAAYEQYF. CDR3 nucleotides: TGTGCCTGGACTACAGGGGCCGCCTACGAGCAGTACTTC.

This chain links TRBV5-6 with TRBJ2-7; D possibly matches TRBD1 or TRBD2 (5 bases each). The CDR3 is made up of 12 amino acids. V was pared by 5 bases and J by 7 bases, with 13 bases between. Germline CDR1 is SGHDT and CDR2 is YYEEEE. The CDR3 DNA reads as TGTGCCAGCAGTCTGGGACCGGGGGAGCAGTACTTC. It encodes CASSLGPGEQYF.

This chain's CDR3 is CASSDSRGTGNTGELFF. In nucleotides, the CDR3 is TGTGCCAGCAGTGACTCGAGGGGGACAGGGAACACCGGGGAGCTGTTTTTT. The chain uses TRBV6-4 and TRBJ2-2; 8 positions agree with TRBD1. The length of the CDR3 is 17 residues. Per the germline V gene, CDR1 is MRHNA and CDR2 is SNTAGT. Losses at the gene ends were 0 bases for V and 1 base for J; bases not matched to a gene: 4.

J is TRBJ2-7 and V is TRBV9; TRBD2 is a possible D gene (5 bases). The germline gives CDR1 SGDLS, CDR2 YYNGEE. The CDR3 runs to 13 residues. The V end lost 3 bases, the J end lost 2 bases, and 9 bases lay between the germline ends. CDR3 DNA sequence: TGTGCCAGCAGCGGAGCGGTAACCTACGAGCAGTACTTC. Translated, it gives CASSGAVTYEQYF. The variable domain in full, with the rest retrieved from reference TRBV9 and TRBJ2-7, is DSGVTQTPKHLITATGQRVTLRCSPRSGDLSVYWYQQSLDQGLQFLIQYYNGEERAKGNILERFSAQQFPDLHSELNLSSLELGDSALYFCASSGAVTYEQYFGPGTRLTVT.

V gene TRBV4-2 combines with J gene TRBJ2-7; 7 nucleotides line up with TRBD1. After removal of 0 bases from V and 4 bases from J, the junction contained 6 bases not matched to a gene. Germline CDR1 reads LGHNA; CDR2 reads YNFKEQ. The CDR3 sequence is 15 residues long. The CDR3 DNA sequence: TGTGCCAGCAGCCAAGAACTTAGGGGGCTTTACGAGCAGTACTTC. Residues: CASSQELRGLYEQYF.

This clone appeared a single time. This chain links TRBV3-1 (or the pseudogene TRBV3-2) with TRBJ2-7; D gene unclear. CDR3 length: 12 amino acids. Germline V CDR1 and CDR2: LGHDT, YNNKEL (reference sequence). V was pared by 2 bases and J by 7 bases, with 9 bases between. CDR3 nucleotides: TGTGCCAGCAGCCAAAGTCGGCTGGAGCAGTACTTC. The encoded protein is CASSQSRLEQYF.

About this clone: The sample carries other DNA sequences with the same CDR3. The chain recombines TRBV3-1 (or the pseudogene TRBV3-2) with TRBJ2-5, with TRBD2 matching 7 bases. V lost 0 bases and J lost 4; bases outside the gene matches: 2. Germline V gene sequence: CDR1 LGHDT, CDR2 YNNKEL (reference sequence). This CDR3 region has 14 residues. This CDR3 reads CASSQDTGGETQYF. The CDR3 DNA is TGTGCCAGCAGCCAAGATACGGGGGGAGAGACCCAGTACTTC.